This TCR beta chain was sequenced in a study of blood T cell repertoires in COVID-19. A single count supports this clone. The protocol was immunoSEQ multiplex PCR, while the TCRdb copy is restricted to in-frame clones and leaves out a portion. The table has 70,000 to 85,000 clones, about 80% seen once. Input material: peripheral blood. The receptor comes from a human donor in a cohort sampled during active COVID-19.

The CDR3 protein is CASSPAGTGGATEAFF. In nucleotides, the CDR3 is TGCGCCAGCAGCCCAGCCGGGACAGGGGGGGCCACTGAAGCTTTCTTT. The chain recombines TRBV5-1 with TRBJ1-1, with TRBD1 matching over 11 bases. CDR1 and CDR2 (germline): SGHRS, YFSETQ. This CDR3 has 16 amino acids. Trimming cost V 4 bases and J 4 bases; bases outside gene matches: 9.